This is a list of T cell receptor beta chains from one sample in a study of CD8+CD57+ T cells in acquired aplastic anemia. Via MiXCR, TCRdb re-called the reads, giving one row per CDR3 protein. The sample includes some 180,000 distinct CDR3 sequences, roughly half of them seen just once. The specimen was sorted CD4+, CD8+, or CD8+CD57+ T cells (not recorded which) from PBMCs. Receptor source: a human donor in good health. Each CDR3 is given with its conserved first and last residue. D genes are given only for firm matches. Size is omitted from some rows. Given values are once, few, many or a class for expanded clones.

v_call	clone_size	cdr3_length	d_call	j_call	cdr3_aa	cdr3_nt
TRBV20-1	.	14	.	TRBJ2-7	CSARVVASSAEQYF	TGCAGTGCTAGGGTGGTCGCTAGCTCCGCCGAGCAGTACTTC
TRBV15	few	19	TRBD2	TRBJ2-3	CATSRDPVVAGVFTDTQYF	TGTGCCACCAGCAGAGATCCCGTGGTAGCGGGGGTCTTCACAGATACGCAGTATTTT
TRBV7-3	.	13	.	TRBJ1-2	CASSPEANYGYTF	TGTGCCAGCAGCCCGGAGGCTAACTATGGCTACACCTTC
TRBV5-1	many	17	TRBD2	TRBJ2-2	CASSPTSGGRNTGELFF	TGCGCCAGCAGCCCAACTAGCGGAGGGAGGAACACCGGGGAGCTGTTTTTT
TRBV20-1	many	16	TRBD2	TRBJ2-5	CSATGTSGREGETQYF	TGCAGTGCTACCGGGACTAGCGGGAGGGAGGGAGAGACCCAGTACTTC
TRBV7-7	.	14	.	TRBJ2-1	CASSTERGVAEQFF	TGTGCCAGCAGCACCGAGAGGGGGGTAGCTGAGCAGTTCTTC
TRBV20-1	.	13	TRBD2	TRBJ2-7	CSATRAGAYEQYF	TGCAGTGCTACACGCGCGGGGGCCTACGAGCAGTACTTC
TRBV29-1	many	17	TRBD1	TRBJ1-5	CSVAAGGIKAGDQPQHF	TGCAGCGTTGCAGCAGGGGGTATCAAGGCTGGAGATCAGCCCCAGCATTTT
TRBV7-9	many	14	.	TRBJ2-4	CASSLSTPFNIQYF	TGTGCCAGCAGCTTATCGACCCCTTTTAACATTCAGTACTTC
TRBV28	.	15	.	TRBJ2-1	CASSPGTAFSGEQFF	TGTGCCAGCAGTCCAGGGACGGCATTTTCGGGGGAGCAGTTCTTC
TRBV9	many	13	.	TRBJ2-7	CASSVAGGAEQYF	TGTGCCAGCAGCGTAGCTGGAGGGGCCGAGCAGTACTTC
TRBV11-1	.	15	.	TRBJ2-2	CASTSPGHNTGELFF	TGTGCCAGCACCTCCCCAGGACATAACACCGGGGAGCTGTTTTTT
TRBV5-1	many	15	.	TRBJ2-1	CASSFLAATYNEQFF	TGCGCCAGCAGCTTCTTGGCGGCAACCTACAATGAGCAGTTCTTC
TRBV6-5	.	16	.	TRBJ2-7	CASSYPQGANSYEQYF	TGTGCCAGCAGTTACCCCCAGGGAGCCAACTCCTACGAGCAGTACTTC
TRBV20-1	many	17	TRBD2	TRBJ2-7	CSARGGSGRGAPYEQYF	TGCAGTGCTAGAGGAGGTAGCGGGAGGGGGGCCCCCTACGAGCAGTACTTC
TRBV19	.	14	.	TRBJ2-7	CASTPGLGRDEQYF	TGTGCCAGTACCCCAGGCCTAGGAAGGGACGAGCAGTACTTC
TRBV5-1	many	15	.	TRBJ1-6	CASSAQASTDSPLHF	TGCGCCAGCAGCGCACAGGCCAGCACTGATTCACCCCTCCACTTT
TRBV6-5	once	16	.	TRBJ2-7	CASSYLRGTQSYDQYF	TGTGCCAGCAGTTACTTAAGGGGGACCCAATCCTACGATCAGTACTTC
TRBV19	many	14	.	TRBJ1-2	CASSIAGSGYGYTF	TGTGCCAGTAGTATAGCGGGGTCTGGCTATGGCTACACCTTC
TRBV24-1	.	12	TRBD1	TRBJ2-7	CATGTGLDEQYF	TGTGCCACCGGGACAGGGTTGGATGAGCAGTACTTC
TRBV24-1	.	12	.	TRBJ2-1	CATSEATTEQFF	TGTGCCACCAGTGAAGCTACGACAGAGCAGTTCTTC
TRBV6-1	few	13	.	TRBJ1-2	CASSESLHYGYTF	TGTGCCAGCAGTGAATCTTTACACTATGGCTACACCTTC
TRBV2	.	14	.	TRBJ2-3	CASSRDITTDTQYF	TGTGCCAGCAGTCGGGACATAACCACAGATACGCAGTATTTT
TRBV29-1	few	12	.	TRBJ1-1	CSAGWGGTEAFF	TGCAGCGCTGGATGGGGAGGCACTGAAGCTTTCTTT
TRBV12-3/TRBV12-4	.	12	.	TRBJ2-7	CASSLTQYEQYF	TGTGCCAGCAGCCTGACTCAATACGAGCAGTACTTC
TRBV19	.	17	.	TRBJ1-5	CASSHRLRTDSNQPQHF	TGTGCCAGTAGTCACCGCCTGAGGACGGATAGCAATCAGCCCCAGCATTTT
TRBV20-1	.	18	.	TRBJ2-1	CSARGTEGGGHAYNEQFF	TGCAGTGCTAGAGGGACGGAGGGCGGGGGCCACGCGTACAATGAGCAGTTCTTC
TRBV24-1	.	12	.	TRBJ2-2	CATTTGTGELFF	TGCGCCACCACAACAGGGACCGGGGAGCTGTTTTTT
TRBV7-6	.	17	TRBD2	TRBJ2-1	CAGSYTSGRKTYNGQFF	TGTGCCGGCAGCTATACTAGCGGGAGGAAAACCTACAATGGGCAGTTCTTC
TRBV28	.	13	.	TRBJ1-6	CATRPQSSSPLHF	TGTGCCACCCGACCCCAGTCCAGTTCACCCCTCCACTTT
TRBV3-1	many	12	.	TRBJ1-2	CASSFENYGYTF	TGTGCCAGCAGCTTCGAAAACTATGGCTACACCTTC
TRBV2	many	14	.	TRBJ2-1	CASKRQSGYNEQFF	TGTGCCAGCAAGAGACAGTCCGGGTACAATGAGCAGTTCTTC
TRBV11-1	few	18	.	TRBJ1-4	CASSLSPRWGRGNEKLFF	TGTGCCAGCAGCTTAAGCCCCAGGTGGGGCCGGGGTAATGAAAAACTGTTTTTT
TRBV19	.	15	TRBD1	TRBJ1-1	CASSFSGGAGTEAFF	TGTGCCAGTAGTTTCTCAGGGGGCGCGGGGACTGAAGCTTTCTTT
TRBV29-1	.	14	.	TRBJ2-3	CSVGVGRPTDTQYF	TGCAGCGTAGGAGTTGGGAGGCCCACAGATACGCAGTATTTT
TRBV27	.	15	.	TRBJ1-1	CASSPSALGDTEAFF	TGTGCCAGCAGCCCCTCAGCGCTTGGGGACACTGAAGCTTTCTTT
TRBV15	few	15	TRBD1	TRBJ2-2	CATSRGTGTTGELFF	TGTGCCACCAGCAGAGGGACAGGGACTACCGGGGAGCTGTTTTTT
TRBV9	.	12	.	TRBJ1-2	CASSSTGTGYTF	TGTGCCAGCAGCTCAACAGGGACCGGCTACACCTTC
TRBV10-3	.	13	.	TRBJ2-5	CAIRPVAGETQYF	TGTGCCATCAGACCTGTGGCGGGAGAGACCCAGTACTTC
TRBV20-1	.	14	.	TRBJ2-3	CSAPSGSSTDTQYF	TGCAGTGCTCCAAGCGGGTCTAGCACAGATACGCAGTATTTT
TRBV7-9	few	11	.	TRBJ2-7	CASSFSAAQYF	TGTGCCAGCAGCTTCTCCGCGGCGCAGTACTTC
TRBV11-2	many	17	TRBD2	TRBJ2-7	CASSYTAGGRAGIEQYF	TGTGCCAGCAGCTATACGGCTGGCGGGAGGGCCGGAATCGAGCAGTACTTC
TRBV10-3	.	15	TRBD1	TRBJ2-7	CASSSTGTGYYEQYF	TGTGCCAGCAGCTCTACCGGGACAGGGTATTACGAGCAGTACTTC
TRBV9	.	13	.	TRBJ1-1	CASSVSGNTEAFF	TGTGCCAGCAGCGTTTCCGGGAACACTGAAGCTTTCTTT
TRBV6-1	.	14	TRBD1	TRBJ1-2	CASSDGTESYGYTF	TGTGCCAGCAGTGACGGGACAGAATCTTATGGCTACACCTTC
TRBV11-2	many	17	TRBD2	TRBJ2-1	CASSLGGAGGPMNEQFF	TGTGCCAGCAGCTTAGGCGGTGCGGGAGGGCCAATGAATGAGCAGTTCTTC
TRBV3-1	few	15	.	TRBJ2-2	CASSLTGSGTGELFF	TGTGCCAGCAGCCTCACAGGGTCGGGCACCGGGGAGCTGTTTTTT
TRBV20-1	.	13	.	TRBJ2-7	CSAPDRDLYEQYF	TGCAGTGCTCCGGACAGAGACCTCTACGAGCAGTACTTC
TRBV6-1	many	15	TRBD2	TRBJ2-3	CASRASGDRTDTQYF	TGTGCCAGCAGGGCTAGCGGGGACCGCACAGATACGCAGTATTTT
TRBV18	few	16	TRBD1	TRBJ2-5	CASSRNRGAVTETQYF	TGTGCCAGCTCACGGAACAGGGGGGCCGTTACAGAGACCCAGTACTTC